This TCR beta chain was captured in a study of T cells in Graves' hyperthyroidism and ophthalmopathy. Study-level findings and limits: Ophthalmopathy, which appeared later, was predicted by the model a median around 6 months before onset.

Amplified regions were TCR beta CDR3 sequences from RNA transcripts. Primed by the HTBI set, a first-round RT-PCR was run on the TCR CDR3. TCRdb passed the multiplex PCR reads through MiXCR, listing each CDR3 protein once. The table includes more than 500,000 distinct CDR3 sequences, about 46% detected once. Comment on this clonotype: No antigen is known for it. A clone one base away is much larger, so this may be a read error.

The sample comprised peripheral blood or thyroid tissue (not recorded which). The source of this sequence is an adult woman with Graves' disease, either hyperthyroidism or ophthalmopathy (not recorded which).

Here the CDR3 reads CASSQDEGQGASELYF. The CDR3 DNA reads TGTGCCAGCAGCCAAGATGAGGGACAGGGGGCGTCGGAGCTGTACTTC. V is TRBV7-2 and J is TRBJ2-7; 12 bases are a match to TRBD1. Germline lookup yields CDR1 SGHTA and CDR2 FQGNSA. The CDR3 is 16 amino acids. Full variable domain (rest looked up from reference TRBV7-2 and TRBJ2-7): GAGVSQSPSNKVTEKGKDVELRCDPISGHTALYWYRQSLGQGLEFLIYFQGNSAPDKSGLPSDRFSAERTGGSVSTLTIQRTQQEDSAVYLCASSQDEGQGASELYFGPGTRLTVT.